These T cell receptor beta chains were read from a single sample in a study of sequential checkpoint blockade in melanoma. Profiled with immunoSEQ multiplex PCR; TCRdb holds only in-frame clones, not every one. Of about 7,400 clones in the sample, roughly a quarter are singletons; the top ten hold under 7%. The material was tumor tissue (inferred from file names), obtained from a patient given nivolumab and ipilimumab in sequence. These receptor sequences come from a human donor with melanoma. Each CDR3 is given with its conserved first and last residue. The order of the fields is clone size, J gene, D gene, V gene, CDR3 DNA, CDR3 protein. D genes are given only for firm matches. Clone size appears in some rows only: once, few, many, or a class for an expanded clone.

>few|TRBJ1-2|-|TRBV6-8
TGTGCCAGCAGTGCCGACGTGACCTTATACTATGGCTACACCTTC
CASSADVTLYYGYTF
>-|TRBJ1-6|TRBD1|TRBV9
TGTGCCAGCAGAGGACAGGGAATTGGTTCACCCCTCCACTTT
CASRGQGIGSPLHF
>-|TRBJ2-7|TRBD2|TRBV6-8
TGTGCCAGCAGTACGCGACTAGCGGGAGGTTCCTACGAGCAGTACTTC
CASSTRLAGGSYEQYF
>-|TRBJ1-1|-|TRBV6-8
TGTGCCAGCAGTGATAAGGGGAGGGGCACTGAAGCTTTCTTT
CASSDKGRGTEAFF
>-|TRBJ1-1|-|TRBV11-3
TGTGCCAGCAGATGGGTCTCGGGATCCCAGAACACTGAAGCTTTCTTT
CASRWVSGSQNTEAFF
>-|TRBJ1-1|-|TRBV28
TGTGCCAGCAGCCCAGGGAATTGGAGGAGGGACACTGAAGCTTTCTTT
CASSPGNWRRDTEAFF
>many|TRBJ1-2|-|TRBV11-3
TGTGCCAGCAGCTTAGAAAGGGCAGCCCTCTATGGCTACACCTTC
CASSLERAALYGYTF
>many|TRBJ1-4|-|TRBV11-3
TGTGCCAGCAGCCCCGGAGTGGGTGAGATTGAAAAACTGTTTTTT
CASSPGVGEIEKLFF
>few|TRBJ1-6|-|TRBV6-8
TGTGCCAGCAGCCCACAGGGCATGGATGGTTCACCCCTCCACTTT
CASSPQGMDGSPLHF
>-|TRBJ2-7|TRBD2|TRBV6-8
TGTGCCATTGGACTAGCGGGAGCAAAATACGAGCAGTACTTC
CAIGLAGAKYEQYF
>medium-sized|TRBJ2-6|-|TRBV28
TGTGCCAGCAGTTTCTTGGTGCCTGGGGGATCTGGGGCCAACGTCCTGACTTTC
CASSFLVPGGSGANVLTF
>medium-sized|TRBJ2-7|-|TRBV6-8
TGTGCCAGCAGCGAACTAGCTGCTGGCGAGCAGTACTTC
CASSELAAGEQYF
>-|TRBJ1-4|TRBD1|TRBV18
TGTGCCAGCTTAAAGGGGGCCAATGAAAAACTGTTTTTT
CASLKGANEKLFF
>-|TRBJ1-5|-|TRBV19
TGTGCCAGTAGTATAGGCCAGGGGCGGGCGATAGGGCATTTT
CASSIGQGRAIGHF
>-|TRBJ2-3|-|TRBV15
TGTGCCACCAGTACGTTCCGTGGGGGCACACTCACAGATACGCAGTATTTT
CATSTFRGGTLTDTQYF
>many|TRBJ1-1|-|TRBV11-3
TGTGCCAGCAGCTTGGATACAGGAATGAACACTGAAGCTTTCTTT
CASSLDTGMNTEAFF
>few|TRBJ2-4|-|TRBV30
TGTGCCTGGAGTGTACTGGGGTCGGGCATTCAGTACTTC
CAWSVLGSGIQYF
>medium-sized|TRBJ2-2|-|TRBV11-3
TGTGCCAGCAGCTATGGGGCAGCTGCGAACACCGGGGAGCTGTTTTTT
CASSYGAAANTGELFF
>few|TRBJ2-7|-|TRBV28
TGTGCCAGCAGTGCCGGACAGCCCTACGAGCAGTACTTC
CASSAGQPYEQYF
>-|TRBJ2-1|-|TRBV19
TGTGCCAGTAGTATGTCTGCGAGGGGACAAACCCTTTACAATGAGCAGTTCTTC
CASSMSARGQTLYNEQFF
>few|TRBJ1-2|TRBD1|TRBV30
TGTGCCTGGAGTGAGACAGGGGAGTATGGCTACACCTTC
CAWSETGEYGYTF
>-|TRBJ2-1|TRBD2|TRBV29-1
TGCAGCGCGAAAGAGACTAGCGGGAGTAAGTTCTTC
CSAKETSGSKFF
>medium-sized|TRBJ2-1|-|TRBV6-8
TGTGCCAGCGCTGAGGACCGACACAATGAGCAGTTCTTC
CASAEDRHNEQFF
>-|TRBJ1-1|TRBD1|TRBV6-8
TGTGCCAGCAGCAGGGGGGTTCGGACTGAAGCTTTCTTT
CASSRGVRTEAFF
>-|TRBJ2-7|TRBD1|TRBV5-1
TGCGCCAGCAGCAAAAGGGACAGGGCCTACGAGCAGTACTTC
CASSKRDRAYEQYF
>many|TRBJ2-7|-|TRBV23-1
TGCGCCAGCAGCCAAGATCGACCCCTAGATGGGGTGGGATACGAGCAGTACTTC
CASSQDRPLDGVGYEQYF
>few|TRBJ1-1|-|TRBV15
TGTGCCACCAGCAGAGATCAAGTGTCCACTGAAGCTTTCTTT
CATSRDQVSTEAFF
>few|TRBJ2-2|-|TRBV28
TGTGCCAGCAGTTCCCCGGGACTTCCCTCCGGGGAGCTGTTTTTT
CASSSPGLPSGELFF
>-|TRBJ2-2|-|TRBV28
TGTGCCAGCAGTTTATGGTTAGGGGGGGCCACCGGGGAGCTGTTTTTT
CASSLWLGGATGELFF
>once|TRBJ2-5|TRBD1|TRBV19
TGTGCCAGTAGTAGTTGGACAGGGGAGGAGGTTGGGTCCCAAGAGACCCAGTACTTC
CASSSWTGEEVGSQETQYF
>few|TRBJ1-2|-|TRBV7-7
TGTGCCAGCAGCTTGGAACACAGGGCCTATGGCTACACCTTC
CASSLEHRAYGYTF
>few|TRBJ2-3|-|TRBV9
TGTGCCAGCTCAGGCGGTCAAGGCCTCCGTAGCACAGATACGCAGTATTTT
CASSGGQGLRSTDTQYF
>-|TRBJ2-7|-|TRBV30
TGTGCCTGGAGTGTTCGTCTCGGAAGCGAGCAGTACTTC
CAWSVRLGSEQYF
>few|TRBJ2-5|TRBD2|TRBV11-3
TGTGCCAGCAGCTCAGAAGGTAGACTAGCGGGAGAAGAGACCCAGTACTTC
CASSSEGRLAGEETQYF
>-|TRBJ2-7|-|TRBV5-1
TGCGCCAGCAGCCCTGGGACACCTGTCTACGAGCAGTACTTC
CASSPGTPVYEQYF
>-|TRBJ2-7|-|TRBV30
TGTGCCTGGAGTGTACAACTGTTCGAACAGTACTTC
CAWSVQLFEQYF
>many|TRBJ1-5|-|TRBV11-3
TGTGCCAGCAGCTACGACCTTTGGAGCAATCAGCCCCAGCATTTT
CASSYDLWSNQPQHF
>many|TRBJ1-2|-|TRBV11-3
TGTGCCAGCAGCTTAGAAGGGCTCGGCTATGGCTACACCTTC
CASSLEGLGYGYTF
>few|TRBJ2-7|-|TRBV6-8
TGTGCCAGCAGTGATGTCCAGGGGCCCTACTACGAGCAGTACTTC
CASSDVQGPYYEQYF
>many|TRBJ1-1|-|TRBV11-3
TGTGCCAGCAGCTTCGTCGCAGTCGGGGGCACTGAAGCTTTCTTT
CASSFVAVGGTEAFF
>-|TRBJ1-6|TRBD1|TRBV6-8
TGTGCCAGCAGTTACTCAAGGGACAGGGGGCAGAACTCCTATAATTCACCCCTCCACTTT
CASSYSRDRGQNSYNSPLHF
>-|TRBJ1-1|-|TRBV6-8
TGTGCCAGCAGTTACTCGACACAGGGCGGGACTGAAGCTTTCTTT
CASSYSTQGGTEAFF